Presented here are 22 T cell receptor beta chains from one specimen sequenced in a study of blood T cell repertoires in COVID-19. Assay: immunoSEQ multiplex PCR; the TCRdb copy retains only in-frame clones and omits some. The sample shows some 350,000 clones, 80% to 90% of them seen only once. Sample: peripheral blood. Receptor source: a man in his thirties or forties with active or convalescent COVID-19.

This clone showed up just once. The chain has TRBV6-2 or TRBV6-3 and TRBJ2-1; tentatively, D is TRBD1 (5 bases). In germline, CDR1 is MNHEY, CDR2 SVGEGT. The V end lost 5 bases, the J end lost 8 bases, and 16 bases lay between the germline ends. The CDR3 is 14 amino acids. The CDR3 DNA reads TGTGCCAGCAGTGACCAGATGACCAGGGATGAGCAGTTCTTC. Translation: CASSDQMTRDEQFF.

This chain uses TRBV4-3 with TRBJ1-2, with TRBD1 matching over 7 bases. The CDR3 length is 16 residues. Germline loops: CDR1 LGHNA, CDR2 YSLEER. The junction had 12 bases not matched to a gene; V was cut back by 4 bases and J by 4 bases. CDR3 coding DNA: TGCGCCAGCAGCCCCAGCCCGACAGGGTCTACCTATGGCTACACCTTC. It specifies CASSPSPTGSTYGYTF.

This chain links TRBV10-2 with TRBJ2-1, with TRBD2 identical over 12 bases. The junction had 7 bases not matched to a gene; V was cut back by 6 bases and J by 10 bases. The CDR3 sequence is 14 residues long. Germline V lookup: CDR1 WSHSY, CDR2 SAAADI. The CDR3 loop reads CASSLAGGRGEQFF. DNA of the CDR3: TGCGCCAGCAGCCTAGCGGGGGGGCGAGGAGAGCAGTTCTTC.

Concerning this clone itself: Other nucleotide sequences in the sample specify the same CDR3. The chain uses TRBV4-1 and TRBJ2-3, with 10 positions matching TRBD2. This CDR3 spans 16 amino acids. The ends lost 3 bases at V and 0 bases at J; junction bases unmatched: 3. Germline loops: CDR1 MGHRA, CDR2 YSYEKL. The CDR3 region is CASSQASGSSTDTQYF. CDR3 coding DNA: TGCGCCAGCAGCCAGGCTAGCGGGAGCAGCACAGATACGCAGTATTTT.

The rearrangement links TRBV7-2 to TRBJ1-4; TRBD1 might be the D (6 bases). The CDR3 covers 15 residues. The germline CDR1 and CDR2 sequences are SGHTA and FQGNSA. Trimming shortened V by 5 bases and J by 5 bases, and 15 bases separated the two germline ends. DNA for the CDR3: TGTGCCAGCAGCGCAAGGGGGGGCCTAAATGAAAAACTGTTTTTT. Amino acids: CASSARGGLNEKLFF.

CDR3 DNA: TGTGCCAGCAGCTTGGGACAAACTCGCCTAGATACGCAGTATTTT. It encodes CASSLGQTRLDTQYF. The chain is built from TRBV7-9 and TRBJ2-3; tentative D call: TRBD1 (6 bases). The CDR3 has 15 amino acids. V dropped 3 bases and J dropped 5 bases, with 15 bases sitting between them. Germline V gene sequence: CDR1 SEHNR, CDR2 FQNEAQ (reference sequence).

The chain is built from TRBV5-1 and TRBJ1-2; D not resolved. This CDR3 region has 16 residues. Trimming shortened V by 2 bases and J by 4 bases, and 18 bases separated the two germline ends. In germline, CDR1 is SGHRS, CDR2 YFSETQ. CDR3 DNA sequence: TGCGCCAGCAGCTTTGGCGACACCCGAGCCAGCTATGGCTACACCTTC. Its translation is CASSFGDTRASYGYTF. Supplemented by reference TRBV5-1 and TRBJ1-2, the full variable domain reads KAGVTQTPRYLIKTRGQQVTLSCSPISGHRSVSWYQQTPGQGLQFLFEYFSETQRNKGNFPGRFSGRQFSNSRSEMNVSTLELGDSALYLCASSFGDTRASYGYTFGSGTRLTVV.

The chain joins TRBV4-1 to TRBJ1-2, with TRBD1 matching 9 bases. J lost 7 bases, V lost 3 bases, and 3 bases had no gene match. CDR1 is MGHRA, CDR2 YSYEKL, per germline. The CDR3 runs to 13 residues. The CDR3: CASSHVQGAGYTF. The CDR3 region has the DNA TGCGCCAGCAGCCACGTACAGGGGGCTGGCTACACCTTC.

V and J are TRBV13 and TRBJ1-1, with 8 positions matching TRBD1. Germline lookup yields CDR1 PRHDT and CDR2 FYEKMQ (reference sequence). CDR3 length: 17 amino acids. The V segment lost 0 bases and the J segment 0 bases; nucleotides outside the gene matches: 6. CDR3 loop: CASSLGRRGRLNTEAFF. DNA for the CDR3: TGTGCCAGCAGCTTAGGTCGCAGGGGGCGGTTGAACACTGAAGCTTTCTTT. The variable domain in full, completed from reference TRBV13 and TRBJ1-1, reads AAGVIQSPRHLIKEKRETATLKCYPIPRHDTVYWYQQGPGQDPQFLISFYEKMQSDKGSIPDRFSAQQFSDYHSELNMSSLELGDSALYFCASSLGRRGRLNTEAFFGQGTRLTVV.

The chain links TRBV28 to TRBJ1-1; 7 positions match TRBD1. The germline V gene encodes CDR1 MDHEN and CDR2 SYDVKM. With V trimmed by 6 bases and J by 6 bases, 13 bases remained unmatched. The CDR3 is 15 amino acids. The CDR3 DNA reads as TGTGCCAGCAGGGGGCCAAGTCGGACAGGCGCTGAAGCTTTCTTT. Protein sequence: CASRGPSRTGAEAFF.

V and J are TRBV18 and TRBJ2-2; 8 bases align to TRBD1. Germline V lookup: CDR1 KGHSH, CDR2 LQKENI. The length of the CDR3 is 11 residues. V lost 6 bases and J lost 16; bases outside the gene matches: 7. CDR3: CASSPGQGAFF. The DNA for the CDR3 is TGTGCCAGCTCGCCCGGACAGGGAGCGTTTTTT.

The chain is built from TRBV4-2 and TRBJ2-7; 10 bases match TRBD2. V was clipped by 3 bases and J by 4 bases; unmatched bases: 3. CDR1 LGHNA and CDR2 YNFKEQ come from the germline V gene. The length of the CDR3 is 14 residues. The CDR3 nucleotides read TGTGCCAGCAGCCAGGCTAGCGGGAGATACGAGCAGTACTTC. Residues: CASSQASGRYEQYF.

The V call is TRBV9, the J call TRBJ2-5; 7 bases align to TRBD2. This CDR3 comprises 14 residues. V shed 3 bases, J shed 2 bases, and the junction held 4 bases outside the gene matches. The germline V gene has CDR1 SGDLS and CDR2 YYNGEE. For the CDR3, the DNA is TGTGCCAGCAGCGACAGCGGGGCTCAAGAGACCCAGTACTTC. Protein: CASSDSGAQETQYF. The full variable domain, its missing parts supplied by reference TRBV9 and TRBJ2-5, is DSGVTQTPKHLITATGQRVTLRCSPRSGDLSVYWYQQSLDQGLQFLIQYYNGEERAKGNILERFSAQQFPDLHSELNLSSLELGDSALYFCASSDSGAQETQYFGPGTRLLVL.

This clone has a single count. The chain combines TRBV6-6 with TRBJ1-5; 7 positions agree with TRBD1. The J segment lost 0 bases and the V segment lost 8 bases, leaving 16 bases of the junction unmatched. This CDR3 is built from 18 residues. Germline V gives CDR1 MNHNY, CDR2 SVGAGI (reference sequence). The CDR3 loop is CASGPWDSAPYSNQPQHF. The CDR3 DNA sequence: TGTGCCAGCGGTCCTTGGGACAGTGCCCCTTATAGCAATCAGCCCCAGCATTTT.

In regard to this clone: This sample also contains other DNA sequences that code for the same CDR3. The rearrangement uses TRBV3-1 (or the pseudogene TRBV3-2) and TRBJ2-7; D gene ambiguous. CDR3 size: 12 residues. The V and J ends lost 1 base and 4 bases respectively, with 5 bases between them. CDR1 and CDR2 (germline): LGHDT, YNNKEL (reference sequence). The CDR3 here is CASSQGAYEQYF. The CDR3 DNA reads TGTGCCAGCAGCCAAGGGGCTTACGAGCAGTACTTC.

V is TRBV6-2 or TRBV6-3 and J is TRBJ2-7; D is unresolved. The ends were cut back, 5 bases at V and 2 bases at J, with 16 bases in the middle. The CDR3 consists of 15 residues. CDR1 and CDR2 (germline): MNHEY, SVGEGT. The CDR3 nucleotides are TGTGCCAGCAGTCCCCGAGACTCCTCGACCTACGAGCAGTACTTC. Protein product: CASSPRDSSTYEQYF.

V and J are TRBV29-1 and TRBJ2-3; the match to TRBD2 covers 11 bases. Germline V gives CDR1 SQVTM, CDR2 ANQGSEA. This CDR3 has 16 residues. The V and J ends lost 3 bases and 2 bases, in that order; junction bases with no gene match: 7. CDR3 sequence reads: CSVEFLAGGFTDTQYF. DNA for the CDR3: TGCAGCGTTGAGTTCCTAGCGGGGGGATTCACAGATACGCAGTATTTT.

The gene calls are TRBV12-3 or TRBV12-4 and TRBJ2-7, with D hard to call. The CDR3 extends over 11 amino acids. Trimming shortened V by 4 bases and J by 3 bases, and 4 bases separated the two germline ends. CDR3: CASSYSYEQYF. CDR3 DNA: TGTGCCAGCAGTTACAGCTACGAGCAGTACTTC.

The rearrangement links TRBV6-5 to TRBJ1-2, with D possibly being TRBD1 (6 bases). Germline lookup yields CDR1 MNHEY and CDR2 SVGAGI. Trimming shortened V by 6 bases and J by 6 bases, and 17 bases separated the two germline ends. The CDR3 runs to 14 residues. CDR3 loop: CASSPSGGQNGYTF. The CDR3 DNA is TGTGCCAGCAGCCCGTCCGGGGGGCAAAATGGCTACACCTTC.

The table lists this clone with a count of one. The chain employs TRBV6-5 and TRBJ2-7; TRBD1 is a possible D gene (6 bases). Trimming took off 7 bases at V and 6 bases at J, with 22 bases between the two ends. Germline-derived CDR1 and CDR2 are MNHEY and SVGAGI. The CDR3 runs 15 residues. The CDR3 loop reads CASTPTGNPYAEQYF. As DNA, the CDR3 is TGTGCCAGCACCCCCACAGGGAACCCCTACGCCGAGCAGTACTTC.

This clone was seen only once. The gene calls are TRBV6-5 and TRBJ1-2; TRBD1 matches at 9 bases. The CDR3 runs to 15 residues. In germline, CDR1 is MNHEY, CDR2 SVGAGI. J was trimmed by 4 bases and V by 6 bases; bases with no gene match: 9. The CDR3 coding sequence is TGTGCCAGCAGCGACCGGGACAGGGTTTTCTATGGCTACACCTTC. Translated: CASSDRDRVFYGYTF.

This clone was seen a few times. The chain carries TRBV6-1 and TRBJ2-2; TRBD2 aligns across 14 bases. V trimming: 3 bases; J trimming: 4 bases; junction bases outside the gene matches: 7. There are 18 residues in the CDR3. Per the germline V gene, CDR1 is MNHNS and CDR2 is SASEGT. CDR3: CASSDPGLAGGFTGELFF. CDR3 nucleotides: TGTGCCAGCAGTGACCCTGGACTAGCGGGGGGTTTCACCGGGGAGCTGTTTTTT.